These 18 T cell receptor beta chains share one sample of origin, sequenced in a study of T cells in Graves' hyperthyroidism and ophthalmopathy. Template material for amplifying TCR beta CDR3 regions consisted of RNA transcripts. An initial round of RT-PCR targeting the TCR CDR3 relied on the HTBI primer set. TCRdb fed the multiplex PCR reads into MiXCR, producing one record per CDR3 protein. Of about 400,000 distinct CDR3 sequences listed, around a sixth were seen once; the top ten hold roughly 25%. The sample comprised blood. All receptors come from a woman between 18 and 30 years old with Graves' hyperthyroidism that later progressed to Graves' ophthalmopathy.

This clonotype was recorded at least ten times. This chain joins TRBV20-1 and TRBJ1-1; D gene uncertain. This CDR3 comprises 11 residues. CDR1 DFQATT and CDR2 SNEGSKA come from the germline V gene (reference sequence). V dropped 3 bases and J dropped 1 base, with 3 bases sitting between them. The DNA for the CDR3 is TGCAGTGCTAGGAAGAACACTGAAGCTTTCTTT. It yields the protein CSARKNTEAFF.

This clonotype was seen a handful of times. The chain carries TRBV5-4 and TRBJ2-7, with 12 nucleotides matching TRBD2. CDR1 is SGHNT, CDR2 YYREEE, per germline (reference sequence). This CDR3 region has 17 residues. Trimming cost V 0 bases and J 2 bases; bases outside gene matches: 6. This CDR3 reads CASSLVLAGGYAYEQYF. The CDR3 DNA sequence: TGTGCCAGCAGCTTGGTTCTAGCGGGAGGGTACGCCTACGAGCAGTACTTC.

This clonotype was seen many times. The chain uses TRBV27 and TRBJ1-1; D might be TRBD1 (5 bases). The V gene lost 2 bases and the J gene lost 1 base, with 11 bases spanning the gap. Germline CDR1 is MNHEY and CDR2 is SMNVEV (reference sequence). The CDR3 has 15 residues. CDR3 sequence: CASSLRGTGNTEAFF. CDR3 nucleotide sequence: TGTGCCAGCAGTTTAAGAGGCACAGGGAACACTGAAGCTTTCTTT.

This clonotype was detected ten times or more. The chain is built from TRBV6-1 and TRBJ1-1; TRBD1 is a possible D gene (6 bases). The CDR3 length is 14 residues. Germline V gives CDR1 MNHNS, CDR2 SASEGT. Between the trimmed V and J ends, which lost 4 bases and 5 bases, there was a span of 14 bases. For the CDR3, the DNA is TGTGCCAGCAGTGCAGACAGGCTGAGGACTGAAGCTTTCTTT. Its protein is CASSADRLRTEAFF.

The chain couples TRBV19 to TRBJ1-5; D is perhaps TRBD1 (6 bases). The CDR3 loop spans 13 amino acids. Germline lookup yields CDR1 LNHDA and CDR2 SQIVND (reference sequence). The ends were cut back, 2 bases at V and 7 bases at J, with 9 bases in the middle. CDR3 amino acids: CASSINRAQPQHF. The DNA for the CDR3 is TGTGCCAGTAGTATAAACAGGGCCCAGCCCCAGCATTTT.

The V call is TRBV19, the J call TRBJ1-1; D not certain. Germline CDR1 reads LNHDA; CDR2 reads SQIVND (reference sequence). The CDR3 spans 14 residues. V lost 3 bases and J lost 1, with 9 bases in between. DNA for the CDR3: TGTGCCAGTAGTATTAGGCGGGGGAACACTGAAGCTTTCTTT. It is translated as CASSIRRGNTEAFF. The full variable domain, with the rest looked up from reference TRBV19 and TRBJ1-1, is DGGITQSPKYLFRKEGQNVTLSCEQNLNHDAMYWYRQDPGQGLRLIYYSQIVNDFQKGDIAEGYSVSREKKESFPLTVTSAQKNPTAFYLCASSIRRGNTEAFFGQGTRLTVV.

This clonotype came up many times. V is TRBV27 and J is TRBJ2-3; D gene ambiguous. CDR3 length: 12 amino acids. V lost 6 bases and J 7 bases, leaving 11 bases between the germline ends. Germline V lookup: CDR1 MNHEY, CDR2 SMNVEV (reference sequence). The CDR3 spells CASSTPDNTQYF. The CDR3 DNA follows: TGTGCCAGCAGCACCCCCGACAATACGCAGTATTTT.

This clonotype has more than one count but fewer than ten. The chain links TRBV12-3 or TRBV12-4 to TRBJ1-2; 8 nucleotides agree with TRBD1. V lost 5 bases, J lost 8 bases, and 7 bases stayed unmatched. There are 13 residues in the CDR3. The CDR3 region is CASSPGQGRGYTF. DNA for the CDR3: TGTGCCAGCAGTCCTGGACAGGGCAGGGGCTACACCTTC.

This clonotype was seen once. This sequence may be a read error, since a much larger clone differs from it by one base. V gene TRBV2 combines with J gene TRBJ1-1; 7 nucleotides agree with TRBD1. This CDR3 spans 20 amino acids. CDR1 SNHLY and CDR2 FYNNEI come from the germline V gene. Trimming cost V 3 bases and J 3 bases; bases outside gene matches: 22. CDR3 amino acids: CASSDRQGGAFAGRYTEAFF. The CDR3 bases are TGTGCCAGCAGTGACCGACAGGGAGGCGCATTCGCAGGAAGGTACACTGAAGCTTTCTTT.

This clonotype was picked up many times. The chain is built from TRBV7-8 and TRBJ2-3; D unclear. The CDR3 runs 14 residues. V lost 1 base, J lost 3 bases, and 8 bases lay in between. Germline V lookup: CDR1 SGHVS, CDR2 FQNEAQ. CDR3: CASSLDWGTDTQYF. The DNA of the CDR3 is TGTGCCAGCAGCTTAGATTGGGGTACAGATACGCAGTATTTT.

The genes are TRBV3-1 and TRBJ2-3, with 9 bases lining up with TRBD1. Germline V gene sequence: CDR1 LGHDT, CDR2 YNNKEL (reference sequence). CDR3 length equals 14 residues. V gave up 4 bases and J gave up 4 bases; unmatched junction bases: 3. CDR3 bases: TGTGCCAGCAGCCGTTACAGGGGGCCAGATACGCAGTATTTT. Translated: CASSRYRGPDTQYF.

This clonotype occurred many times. The CDR3, as DNA: TGTGCCTGGAGTGTCAGAGGGAACGAAGAGACCCAGTACTTC. Translating it yields CAWSVRGNEETQYF. J is TRBJ2-5 and V is TRBV30, with D possibly being TRBD2 (5 bases). Germline CDR1 reads GTSNPN; CDR2 reads SVGIG (reference sequence). The CDR3 spans 14 residues. V gave up 0 bases and J gave up 3 bases, with 11 bases separating them. Looking up the rest from reference TRBV30 and TRBJ2-5 gives the full variable domain: SQTIHQWPATLVQPVGSPLSLECTVEGTSNPNLYWYRQAAGRGLQLLFYSVGIGQISSEVPQNLSASRPQDRQFILSSKKLLLSDSGFYLCAWSVRGNEETQYFGPGTRLLVL.

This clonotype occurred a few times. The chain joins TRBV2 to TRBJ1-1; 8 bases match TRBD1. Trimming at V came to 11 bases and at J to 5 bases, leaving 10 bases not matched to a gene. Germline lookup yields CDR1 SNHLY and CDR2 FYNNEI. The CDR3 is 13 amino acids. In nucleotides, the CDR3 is TGTGCCGTCAGGGTCAGGGGGCTGACTGAAGCTTTCTTT. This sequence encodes CAVRVRGLTEAFF.

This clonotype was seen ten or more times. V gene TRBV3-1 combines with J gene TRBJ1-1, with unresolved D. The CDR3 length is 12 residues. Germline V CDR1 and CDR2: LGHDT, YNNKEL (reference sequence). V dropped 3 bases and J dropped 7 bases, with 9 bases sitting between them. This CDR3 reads CASSQYPFEAFF. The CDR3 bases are TGTGCCAGCAGCCAGTACCCATTTGAAGCTTTCTTT.

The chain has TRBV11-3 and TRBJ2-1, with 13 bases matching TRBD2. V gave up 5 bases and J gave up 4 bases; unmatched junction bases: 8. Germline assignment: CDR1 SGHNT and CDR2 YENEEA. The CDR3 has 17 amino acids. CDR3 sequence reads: CASSPPRLAGGYNEQFF. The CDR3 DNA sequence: TGTGCCAGCAGCCCCCCCCGACTAGCGGGAGGTTACAATGAGCAGTTCTTC.

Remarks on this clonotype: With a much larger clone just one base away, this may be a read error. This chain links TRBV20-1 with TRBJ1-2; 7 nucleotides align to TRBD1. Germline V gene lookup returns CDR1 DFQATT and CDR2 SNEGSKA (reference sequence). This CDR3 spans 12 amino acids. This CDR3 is CGAPGQINGYTF. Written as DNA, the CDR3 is TGCGGTGCCCCGGGACAGATCAATGGCTACACCTTC.

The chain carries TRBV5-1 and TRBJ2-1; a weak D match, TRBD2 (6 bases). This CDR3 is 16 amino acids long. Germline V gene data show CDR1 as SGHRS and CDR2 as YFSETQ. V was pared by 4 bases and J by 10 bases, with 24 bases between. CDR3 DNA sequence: TGCGCCAGCAGCCCCCGCGTGGCTAGCGAGGGAGGCGAGCAGTTCTTC. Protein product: CASSPRVASEGGEQFF.

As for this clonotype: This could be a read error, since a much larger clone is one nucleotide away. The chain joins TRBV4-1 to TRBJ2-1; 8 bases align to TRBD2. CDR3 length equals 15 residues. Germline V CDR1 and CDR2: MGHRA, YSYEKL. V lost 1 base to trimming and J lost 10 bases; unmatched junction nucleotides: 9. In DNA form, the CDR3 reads TGCGCCAGCAGCCAAGGGTTCGGGAGGGGAGACGAGCAGTTCTTC. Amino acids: CASSQGFGRGDEQFF.